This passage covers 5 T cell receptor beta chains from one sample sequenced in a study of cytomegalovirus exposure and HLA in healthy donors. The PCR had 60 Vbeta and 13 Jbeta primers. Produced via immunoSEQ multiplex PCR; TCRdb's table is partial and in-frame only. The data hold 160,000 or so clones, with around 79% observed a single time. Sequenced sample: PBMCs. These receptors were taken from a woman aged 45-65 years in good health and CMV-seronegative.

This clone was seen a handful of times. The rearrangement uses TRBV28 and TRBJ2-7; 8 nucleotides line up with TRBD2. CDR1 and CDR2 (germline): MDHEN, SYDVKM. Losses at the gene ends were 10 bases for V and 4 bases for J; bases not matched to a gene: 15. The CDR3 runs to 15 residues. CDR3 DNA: TGTGCCATCAGCGATCGGGGGGGGTTGGTGTACGAGCAGTACTTC. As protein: CAISDRGGLVYEQYF.

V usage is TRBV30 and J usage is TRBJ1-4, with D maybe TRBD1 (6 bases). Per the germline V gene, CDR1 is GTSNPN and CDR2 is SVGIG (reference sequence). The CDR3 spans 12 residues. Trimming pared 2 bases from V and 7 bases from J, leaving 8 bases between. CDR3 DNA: TGTGCCTGGAGTTGGACAGCTGAAAAACTGTTTTTT. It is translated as CAWSWTAEKLFF.

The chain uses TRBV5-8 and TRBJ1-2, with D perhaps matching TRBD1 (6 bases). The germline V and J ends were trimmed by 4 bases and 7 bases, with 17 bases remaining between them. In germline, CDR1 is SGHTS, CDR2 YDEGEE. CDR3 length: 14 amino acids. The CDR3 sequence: CASSIGYREGGYTF. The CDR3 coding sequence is TGTGCCAGCAGCATAGGCTACAGGGAAGGTGGCTACACCTTC.

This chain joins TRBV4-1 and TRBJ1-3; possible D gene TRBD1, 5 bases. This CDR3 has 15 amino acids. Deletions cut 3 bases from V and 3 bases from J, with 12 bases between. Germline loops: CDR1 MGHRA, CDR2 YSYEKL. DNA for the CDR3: TGCGCCAGCAGCCAGGCAGGGTTAAGTGGAAACACCATATATTTT. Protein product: CASSQAGLSGNTIYF.

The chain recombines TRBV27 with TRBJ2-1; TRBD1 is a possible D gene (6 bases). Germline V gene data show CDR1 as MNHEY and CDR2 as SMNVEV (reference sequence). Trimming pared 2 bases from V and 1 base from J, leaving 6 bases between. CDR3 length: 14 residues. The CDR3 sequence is CASSLQGSYNEQFF. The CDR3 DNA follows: TGTGCCAGCAGTTTACAGGGGTCCTACAATGAGCAGTTCTTC.